This T cell receptor beta chain stems from a study of response to subunit inactivated influenza vaccine. Study findings and constraints: The authors put forward the suggestion that each seasonal influenza vaccination may bring in only a limited number of new T cells.

TCRdb reprocessed the RT-PCR reads with MiXCR, giving one entry per CDR3 protein. The sample lists approximately 730,000 distinct CDR3 sequences; over 11% were seen once. This clonotype has ten or more counts. Its target is unknown. The sequences come from PBMCs from blood, collected around 14 days before vaccination. This TCR derives from a man in his fifties who received an inactivated influenza vaccine.

The CDR3 sequence: CASSLSWTSGFNEQFF. The CDR3 nucleotides read TGTGCCAGCAGCCTATCCTGGACTAGCGGGTTCAATGAGCAGTTCTTC. The genes are TRBV7-3 and TRBJ2-1, with 11 bases aligning to TRBD2. Germline assignment: CDR1 SGHTA and CDR2 FQGTGA. V was pared by 5 bases and J by 6 bases, with 9 bases of the junction left unmatched. The CDR3 spans 16 residues.